These 12 T cell receptor beta chains were sequenced from one sample in a study of T cell responses to AZD1222 COVID-19 vaccine. Sequenced by immunoSEQ multiplex PCR; TCRdb stores in-frame clones only, minus some. The sample yields some 180,000 clones, approximately 90% seen once. The sequencing here drew on peripheral blood, taken 28 days after the second dose of the MenACWY control vaccine. The source of these receptors is an adult who received the MenACWY meningococcal vaccine as a control.

J is TRBJ1-2 and V is TRBV9; D is undetermined. Germline V lookup: CDR1 SGDLS, CDR2 YYNGEE. Trimming removed 4 bases from V and 3 bases from J, with 13 bases in between. The CDR3 spans 14 residues. The DNA of the CDR3 is TGTGCCAGCAGCCCCCGGACGGAGGACTATGGCTACACCTTC. Amino acid sequence: CASSPRTEDYGYTF.

This chain links TRBV5-8 with TRBJ2-7, with TRBD1 identical over 9 bases. The germline V gene encodes CDR1 SGHTS and CDR2 YDEGEE. CDR3 length equals 15 residues. Trimming cost V 3 bases and J 1 base; bases outside gene matches: 5. Here the CDR3 reads CASSSFGTGSYEQYF. The CDR3 DNA follows: TGTGCCAGCAGCTCGTTCGGGACAGGGTCCTACGAGCAGTACTTC.

The chain links TRBV7-3 to TRBJ2-6, with 11 positions matching TRBD2. There are 17 residues in the CDR3. V shed 4 bases and J 4 bases; nucleotides not matched to a gene: 6. Germline CDR1 and CDR2: SGHTA and FQGTGA. This CDR3 reads CASSSDRLAGGANVLTF. As DNA, the CDR3 is TGTGCCAGCAGCTCAGATCGACTAGCGGGAGGGGCCAACGTCCTGACTTTC.

The CDR3 DNA follows: TGTGCCAGCAGTCTTCGGGACAATCTTTACGAGCAGTACTTC. This sequence encodes CASSLRDNLYEQYF. The chain links TRBV6-2 or TRBV6-3 to TRBJ2-7; D is possibly TRBD1 (6 bases). The CDR3 spans 14 residues. Germline CDR1 MNHEY, CDR2 SVGEGT. V was pared by 5 bases and J by 4 bases, with 15 bases between.

The genes are TRBV7-2 and TRBJ2-1; weak D call: TRBD1 (5 bases). V lost 4 bases to trimming and J lost 5 bases, with 15 bases between them. The V gene's germline CDR1 is SGHTA and CDR2 FQGNSA. CDR3 length: 15 amino acids. CDR3 nucleotide sequence: TGTGCCAGCAGCTCCGACGGGTCCAGGGACAATGAGCAGTTCTTC. Protein product: CASSSDGSRDNEQFF.

The chain uses TRBV29-1 and TRBJ2-7; TRBD1 might be the D (5 bases). Germline V gives CDR1 SQVTM, CDR2 ANQGSEA. CDR3 size: 13 residues. The V end lost 5 bases, the J end lost 1 base, and 12 bases lay between the germline ends. The CDR3 here is CSVLGTGSYEQYF. The CDR3 region has the DNA TGCAGCGTTTTGGGTACAGGATCCTACGAGCAGTACTTC.

This chain uses TRBV7-8 with TRBJ2-5, with 8 bases that match TRBD1. From germline, CDR1 is SGHVS and CDR2 FQNEAQ. There are 15 residues in the CDR3. The V gene end was trimmed by 5 bases and the J gene end by 5 bases; junction bases not matched to a gene: 10. The CDR3 DNA reads TGTGCCAGCAGCGGTGGACAGGGCTTTACGGAGACCCAGTACTTC. Translation gives CASSGGQGFTETQYF.

J is TRBJ1-5 and V is TRBV4-2; TRBD1 matches 8 bases. This CDR3 comprises 18 residues. Germline CDR1 reads LGHNA; CDR2 reads YNFKEQ. Losses at the gene ends were 4 bases for V and 2 bases for J; bases not matched to a gene: 13. CDR3 residues: CASSPQRQGPGRNQPQHF. CDR3 coding DNA: TGTGCCAGCAGCCCCCAGCGACAGGGGCCGGGGCGCAATCAGCCCCAGCATTTT.

This clone was recorded once. In DNA, the CDR3 is TGTGCCACCAGTGTGGGCGGCCGACAGGGGTTCAACGGGGAGCTGTTTTTT. Amino acids: CATSVGGRQGFNGELFF. This chain connects TRBV24-1 to TRBJ2-2, with 8 bases identical to TRBD1. The J segment lost 7 bases and the V segment lost 5 bases, leaving 14 bases of the junction unmatched. Per the germline V gene, CDR1 is KGHDR and CDR2 is SFDVKD. CDR3 length: 17 amino acids.

The chain has TRBV5-1 and TRBJ2-1; D is unclear. From germline, CDR1 is SGHRS and CDR2 YFSETQ. The CDR3 has 13 amino acids. V shed 0 bases and J shed 5 bases, with 6 bases lying between them. CDR3 nucleotide sequence: TGCGCCAGCAGCTTGGGACTCGACAATGAGCAGTTCTTC. Amino acids: CASSLGLDNEQFF.

As regards this clone: The germline gene is not matched at one end of the junction; a read error may be the cause. The CDR3 DNA reads as TGTGCCAGCAGCCACGCAGGACTAGCGGGAGGGCCAAATTTT. This codes for CASSHAGLAGGPNF. The rearrangement links TRBV11-1 to TRBJ2-3, with 15 bases lining up with TRBD2. The CDR3 has 14 residues. Germline V gene sequence: CDR1 SGHAT, CDR2 FQDESV (reference sequence). Full variable domain (outside the CDR3, taken from reference TRBV11-1 and TRBJ2-3): EAEVAQSPRYKITEKSQAVAFWCDPISGHATLYWYRQILGQGPELLVQFQDESVVDDSQLPKDRFSAERLKGVDSTLKIQPAELGDSAMYLCASSHAGLAGGPNFGPGTRLTVL.

V is TRBV3-1 (or the pseudogene TRBV3-2) and J is TRBJ2-3; 7 positions agree with TRBD2. This CDR3 is 15 amino acids long. Germline V gene sequence: CDR1 LGHDT, CDR2 YNNKEL (reference sequence). Unmatched junction bases numbered 4, after V lost 3 bases and J lost 1 base. As DNA, the CDR3 is TGTGCCAGCAGCCAGCCTACTAGCGGCACAGATACGCAGTATTTT. It codes for CASSQPTSGTDTQYF.